The clone carrying this TCR beta chain appeared a few times. V was trimmed by 3 bases and J by 8 bases, leaving 20 bases between them. The CDR3 extends over 15 amino acids. Germline V gene lookup returns CDR1 SGDLS and CDR2 YYNGEE. This specimen comes from a study of blood T cells in healthy people across ages. For the second PCR, which ran for about 7 to 11 cycles, a sample-barcoded 5' primer and a J-beta primer mix were used. One entry per CDR3 protein results from TCRdb running MiXCR on the 5' RACE reads. Of 1.5 million to 2 million distinct CDR3 sequences listed, 28% are singletons. The total RNA that was extracted per sample amounted to at least 5 micrograms.

The chain carries TRBV9 and TRBJ1-2; D is perhaps TRBD1 (5 bases). Sequencing was done on a sample of blood. This sequence originates from a woman aged 25 to 39 in good health. CDR3 nucleotides: TGTGCCAGCAGCGCCGAGCCGGGGCCCCGCAACGGCTACACCTTC. Protein: CASSAEPGPRNGYTF.